This T cell receptor (beta chain) is drawn from a study of blood T cell repertoires in COVID-19. Overall study: The United States, Italy and Spain provided the acute and convalescent COVID-19 samples. Sources were T cells, B-cell-depleted T cells, or PBMCs; the material itself was cDNA or gDNA.

This clone was seen a single time. How the authors handled the data: Amplification of reference gene primers was used by the study to estimate nucleated cell counts. Sequenced by immunoSEQ multiplex PCR; TCRdb stores in-frame clones only, minus some. V, J and clone size reflect that table, while D and trimming were determined from the DNA. The sample holds around 100,000 clones, roughly 90% seen once. The V gene lost 4 bases and the J gene lost 0 bases, with 16 bases spanning the gap. CDR1 and CDR2 (germline): MDHEN, SYDVKM. The CDR3 totals 17 residues. The chain is built from TRBV28 and TRBJ1-3; a possible D gene is TRBD1 (5 bases). Source material: peripheral blood. The origin of this receptor is an older man with acute or convalescent COVID-19. The CDR3 nucleotides are TGTGCCAGCAGTTCCTGGGAGGCAGGGCTCTCTGGAAACACCATATATTTT. As protein: CASSSWEAGLSGNTIYF.